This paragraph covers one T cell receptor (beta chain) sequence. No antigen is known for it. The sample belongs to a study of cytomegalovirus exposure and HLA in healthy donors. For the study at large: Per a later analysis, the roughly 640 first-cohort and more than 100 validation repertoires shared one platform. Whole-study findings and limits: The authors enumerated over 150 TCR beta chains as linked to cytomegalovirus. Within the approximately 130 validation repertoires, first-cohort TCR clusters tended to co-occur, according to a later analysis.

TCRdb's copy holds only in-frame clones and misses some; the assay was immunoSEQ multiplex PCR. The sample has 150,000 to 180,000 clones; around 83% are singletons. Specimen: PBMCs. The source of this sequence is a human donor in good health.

Here the CDR3 DNA reads TGCGCCAGCAGCCCTGACAGCACCCTTGAAGCTTTCTTT. It yields the protein CASSPDSTLEAFF. The chain carries TRBV5-1 and TRBJ1-1; maybe TRBD1 (5 bases). The CDR3 is 13 residues long. Per germline, CDR1 SGHRS and CDR2 YFSETQ. The ends were cut back, 4 bases at V and 7 bases at J, with 14 bases in the middle. Combining the CDR3 with reference TRBV5-1 and TRBJ1-1 gives the whole variable domain KAGVTQTPRYLIKTRGQQVTLSCSPISGHRSVSWYQQTPGQGLQFLFEYFSETQRNKGNFPGRFSGRQFSNSRSEMNVSTLELGDSALYLCASSPDSTLEAFFGQGTRLTVV.